This is a list of T cell receptor beta chains from one sample in a study of shared clonotypes between healthy human individuals. Method: immunoSEQ multiplex PCR; TCRdb's copy keeps in-frame clones and lacks some. Counted here are over a million clones, 75% to 80% occurring once; the ten biggest clones make up 0.5% to 0.65%. Specimen: memory CD4+ T cells from PBMCs. The receptors derive from a man younger than 35 in good health. Some clones in this sample may be carry-over from other donors' samples. The CDR3 runs from the conserved cysteine through the conserved F or W. D genes are given only for firm matches.

-	TRBV20-1	TRBJ2-7	CSANLVEQYF
-	TRBV6-6	TRBJ1-1	CASSYYGAGATEAFF
-	TRBV18	TRBJ2-6	CASSGANVLTF
-	TRBV5-1	TRBJ2-5	CASSLGEQETQYF
TRBD1	TRBV4-1	TRBJ1-2	CASSQGTGVGGYTF
-	TRBV30	TRBJ2-3	CAWRQPSAHTQYF
TRBD1	TRBV5-6	TRBJ1-1	CASSWDRVLPEAFF
TRBD2	TRBV28	TRBJ2-7	CASSSPKAGARGEQYF
-	TRBV5-1	TRBJ1-1	CASSSEGPNTEAFF
-	TRBV11-3	TRBJ2-7	CASSLGPSYEQYF
-	TRBV5-1	TRBJ2-3	CASSLGRGPDTQYF
-	TRBV30	TRBJ1-4	CAWSTGAEEKLFF
TRBD2	TRBV5-4	TRBJ2-3	CASSVRLAASTDTQYF
-	TRBV2	TRBJ2-2	CASGGRDTGELFF
TRBD2	TRBV6-6	TRBJ2-7	CASSYSTSRSYEQYF
-	TRBV28	TRBJ2-7	CASRKIGGHYEQYF
-	TRBV2	TRBJ2-1	CASSEVGGSYNEQFF
TRBD2	TRBV27	TRBJ2-7	CASSFLAGGVGEQYF
-	TRBV7-2	TRBJ1-3	CASSWGRISGNTIYF
TRBD2	TRBV10-3	TRBJ2-1	CAIIPPLAGGRTYNEQFF
TRBD1	TRBV19	TRBJ2-7	CASSIAGQGHYEQYF
-	TRBV25-1	TRBJ2-5	CASSGPPQYF
-	TRBV7-3	TRBJ1-5	CASSETASNQPQHF
TRBD2	TRBV7-3	TRBJ2-1	CASSTSGGSSYNEQFF
-	TRBV7-2	TRBJ2-1	CASSLNTAGGYEQFF
-	TRBV30	TRBJ2-3	CAWREADTQYF
-	TRBV7-9	TRBJ2-1	CASSLALSGDYNEQFF
-	TRBV4-2	TRBJ1-2	CASSQRDRGYGYTF
-	TRBV18	TRBJ1-2	CASSLADYGYTF
TRBD1	TRBV7-2	TRBJ2-2	CASSTGQGAAGELFF
-	TRBV7-9	TRBJ2-3	CASSFAGPDTQYF
-	TRBV28	TRBJ2-7	CASTESTGTYEQYF
-	TRBV28	TRBJ2-3	CASSLPGTPRGTDTQYF
-	TRBV7-9	TRBJ2-6	CASSFVSGANVLTF
-	TRBV7-2	TRBJ1-1	CASSFDLGTEAFF
-	TRBV7-3	TRBJ1-1	CASSLDQYTEAFF
-	TRBV18	TRBJ2-7	CASSPGRSYEQYF
-	TRBV14	TRBJ2-2	CASSPVDGLNTGELFF
-	TRBV5-4	TRBJ1-5	CATSPGAGSQPQHF
TRBD1	TRBV19	TRBJ2-6	CASRPGQGMSGANVLTF